One sample yielded the 5 T cell receptor beta chains listed below, sequenced in a study of lymphopenia after photon versus proton radiotherapy. Using immunoSEQ multiplex PCR, the repertoire was profiled, and TCRdb retains in-frame clones only, with some absent. This sample has 23,000 or so clones; about 87% occur once, and the top ten carry less than 20%. The source material was peripheral blood, sampled from a patient treated with photon-based radiotherapy. These receptors were taken from a man in his fifties with gastric cancer.

V usage is TRBV19 and J usage is TRBJ1-6; 8 positions match TRBD1. V lost 5 bases and J lost 8; bases outside the gene matches: 5. The germline V gene has CDR1 LNHDA and CDR2 SQIVND (reference sequence). The CDR3 consists of 14 residues. The CDR3 spells CASSAGQDHSPLHF. Here the CDR3 DNA reads TGTGCCAGTAGTGCGGGACAGGACCATTCACCCCTCCACTTT.

The chain uses TRBV5-1 and TRBJ2-6; 7 nucleotides align to TRBD1. This CDR3 has 17 residues. Trimming removed 3 bases from V and 0 bases from J; junction bases left unmatched: 6. Germline CDR1 is SGHRS and CDR2 is YFSETQ. The CDR3 reads CASSWRQGSSGANVLTF. The CDR3 nucleotides read TGCGCCAGCAGCTGGCGACAGGGCAGCTCTGGGGCCAACGTCCTGACTTTC.

V gene TRBV15 combines with J gene TRBJ1-6; D not resolved. CDR3 length: 13 residues. Trimming took off 1 base at V and 8 bases at J, with 6 bases between the two ends. The germline V gene has CDR1 LNHNV and CDR2 YYDKDF (reference sequence). The CDR3 here is CATSRAPDSPLHF. The CDR3 nucleotides are TGTGCCACCAGCAGAGCCCCGGATTCACCCCTCCACTTT.

Here the CDR3 reads CASSFQGLAGTDTQYF. The CDR3 DNA reads as TGTGCCAGCAGCTTTCAAGGGCTAGCGGGCACAGATACGCAGTATTTT. The genes are TRBV7-9 and TRBJ2-3; 7 bases are a match to TRBD2. The CDR3 sequence is 16 residues long. The germline CDR1 and CDR2 sequences are SEHNR and FQNEAQ (reference sequence). The V and J ends lost 3 bases and 1 base, in that order; junction bases with no gene match: 7.

The chain joins TRBV18 to TRBJ2-7; the D is unclear. This CDR3 is 14 amino acids long. Trimming took off 6 bases at V and 2 bases at J, with 14 bases between the two ends. Germline assignment: CDR1 KGHSH and CDR2 LQKENI. The CDR3 loop reads CASSYTDGPYEQYF. CDR3 coding DNA: TGTGCCAGCTCGTACACTGACGGGCCCTACGAGCAGTACTTC. The entire variable domain, with the rest obtained from reference TRBV18 and TRBJ2-7, is as follows: NAGVMQNPRHLVRRRGQEARLRCSPMKGHSHVYWYRQLPEEGLKFMVYLQKENIIDESGMPKERFSAEFPKEGPSILRIQQVVRGDSAAYFCASSYTDGPYEQYFGPGTRLTVT.